This T cell receptor (beta chain) stems from a study of cytomegalovirus exposure and HLA in healthy donors. Overall study results and limits: Under in vitro conditions, a few CMV-associated chains were confirmed as specific for CMV antigens. In a later analysis, common viral pathogens appeared linked to several of the most significant clusters. The listing of 150 to 200 TCR beta chains classed them as cytomegalovirus-associated.

This CDR3 has 15 residues. Per germline, CDR1 SGHTA and CDR2 FQGNSA. The V end was cut by 7 bases, the J end by 3 bases, with 19 bases between. With 60 Vbeta and 13 Jbeta primers, the PCR was carried out. The method was immunoSEQ multiplex PCR; TCRdb's version includes in-frame clones alone and lacks a portion of them. The sample holds approximately 160,000 clones; around 74% are singletons and the top ten take over 1.3%. Regarding this clone: Its target is unknown.

The J gene is TRBJ2-7, the V gene TRBV7-2, with D possibly matching TRBD1 (6 bases). Source material: PBMCs. The receptor's source is a man younger than 35 in good health and CMV-seronegative. As DNA, the CDR3 is TGTGCCAGCACCCCGGGGCCGGGACATCTCTACGAGCAGTACTTC. It codes for CASTPGPGHLYEQYF.